This TCR beta chain emerged from a study of T-cell memory formation after mild COVID-19. Study observations and caveats: A balance of CD4 and CD8 characterized clones contracting day 15 to 85, whereas later expanders leaned CD4+. Researchers found some responding clones in pre-infection memory, a sign that cross-reactive memory joined.

Sample barcodes and UMIs were carried by the TCR alpha and TCR beta cDNA libraries that 5'RACE generated with constant-segment primers. TCRdb re-called the 5' RACE reads with MiXCR, one entry per CDR3 protein. The table lists around 470,000 distinct CDR3 sequences, around 19% of them singletons. As to this clonotype: Its antigen is undetermined.

CDR3 length equals 13 residues. From germline, CDR1 is MGHRA and CDR2 YSYEKL. The V end lost 9 bases, the J end lost 1 base, and 11 bases lay between the germline ends. This clonotype originated in an adult woman who had mild COVID-19 (a few samples of this study predate the infection). Cell type and time point are not known. Input material: PBMCs or a T cell subset sorted from them (not recorded which). This sequence joins TRBV4-1 and TRBJ2-3; D is undetermined. CDR3 residues: CASKGSRTDTQYF. The CDR3 nucleotides read TGCGCCAGTAAGGGTTCTCGCACAGATACGCAGTATTTT.